The clone carrying this T cell receptor (beta chain) was observed once. The authors' processing: Estimation of nucleated cell counts relied on the amplification of reference gene primers. Data came from immunoSEQ multiplex PCR; TCRdb stores just in-frame clones and leaves some out. V and J calls and clone size follow that table, whereas D and trimming were derived from the DNA. There are 200,000 to 250,000 clones in the sample; 70% to 90% occur only once, and 6.5% to 9% lies in the top ten. The sample is drawn from a study of blood T cell repertoires in COVID-19. Participant ages covered roughly 18 to 89 years across 20 to 25 US areas. This TCR was sampled from a woman between 40 and 50 years old with acute COVID-19. The sequenced sample was PBMCs or T cells enriched from blood (not recorded which).

Here the CDR3 reads CASSYGGPRETQYF. CDR3 nucleotides: TGTGCCAGCAGTTACGGCGGGCCCCGAGAGACCCAGTACTTC. The chain has TRBV6-2 or TRBV6-3 and TRBJ2-5; possibly TRBD2 for D (5 bases). The length of the CDR3 is 14 residues. Trimming shortened V by 2 bases and J by 4 bases, and 11 bases separated the two germline ends. Germline assignment: CDR1 MNHEY and CDR2 SVGEGT.